The present T cell receptor beta chain was sequenced within a study of T-cell memory formation after mild COVID-19. Findings and limits, study-wide: The authors left the SARS-CoV-2 specificity of second-wave clones peaking on day 37 unconfirmed. Contracting clones, day 15 to 85, had balanced CD4/CD8, and later expanders favored CD4+.

Barcoded TCR alpha and TCR beta cDNA libraries with UMIs came from 5'RACE using constant-segment primers. Each CDR3 protein gets one entry after TCRdb re-called the 5' RACE reads with MiXCR. This repertoire shows 65,000 to 90,000 distinct CDR3 sequences, around 13% found once; its top ten account for roughly two fifths. The CDR3 totals 12 residues. The V gene lost 6 bases and the J gene lost 5 bases, with 10 bases spanning the gap. This clonotype was found a few times. As yet, its antigen is unknown. The sequencing sample was made of PBMCs or a T cell subset sorted from them (not recorded which). This TCR was recovered from a man aged 18 to 30 who had mild COVID-19 (a few samples of this study predate the infection). Cell type and time point are not known. The V gene is TRBV12-3 or TRBV12-4, the J gene TRBJ1-2; D remains unclear. This CDR3 reads CASSRAPYGYTF. Here the CDR3 DNA reads TGTGCCAGCAGCCGCGCACCGTATGGCTACACCTTC.